This TCR beta chain derives from a study of blood T cell repertoires in COVID-19. In the study overall: Italy, Spain and the United States were the sources of the convalescent and acute COVID-19 samples. In each case, the material was cDNA or gDNA derived from T cells, B-cell-depleted T cells, or PBMCs.

Original processing notes: For nucleated cells, counts were estimated from reference gene primer amplification. The protocol was immunoSEQ multiplex PCR, while the TCRdb copy is restricted to in-frame clones and leaves out a portion. For V, J and clone size, that table is used; D and trimming come from the DNA. The table lists fewer than 350,000 clones, approximately 91% of them singletons. The CDR3 runs 14 residues. In germline, CDR1 is LNHDA, CDR2 SQIVND (reference sequence). Trimming removed 5 bases at V and 3 bases at J, with 14 bases between. This receptor was obtained from a young man with active or convalescent COVID-19. This chain joins TRBV19 and TRBJ2-7; possible D gene TRBD1, 6 bases. Sequenced material: peripheral blood. The CDR3 loop reads CASSAGTINYEQYF. CDR3 DNA: TGTGCCAGTAGTGCAGGGACAATCAACTACGAGCAGTACTTC.